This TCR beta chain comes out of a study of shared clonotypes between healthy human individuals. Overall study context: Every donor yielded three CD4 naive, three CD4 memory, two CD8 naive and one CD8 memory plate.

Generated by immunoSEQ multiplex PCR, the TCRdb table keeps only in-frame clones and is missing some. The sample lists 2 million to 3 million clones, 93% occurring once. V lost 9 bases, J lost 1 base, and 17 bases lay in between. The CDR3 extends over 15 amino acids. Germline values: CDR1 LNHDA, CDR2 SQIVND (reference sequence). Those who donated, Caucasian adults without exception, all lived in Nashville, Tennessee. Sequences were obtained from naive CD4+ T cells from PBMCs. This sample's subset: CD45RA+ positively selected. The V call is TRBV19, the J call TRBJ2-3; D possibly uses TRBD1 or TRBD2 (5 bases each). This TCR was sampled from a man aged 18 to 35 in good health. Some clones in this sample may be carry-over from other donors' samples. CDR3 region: CASLSGRLGTDTQYF. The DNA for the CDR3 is TGTGCCAGCTTATCGGGACGGCTGGGCACAGATACGCAGTATTTT.